This T cell receptor (beta chain) was observed in a study of shared clonotypes between healthy human individuals. Study findings and constraints: When compared with the clonotypes that were shared by all four sorted-subset donors, the non-shared clonotypes turned out to have lower generation probabilities. The study drew on few donors, limiting represented genetic and exposure-history diversity.

Generated by immunoSEQ multiplex PCR, the TCRdb table keeps only in-frame clones and is missing some. The sample lists about 2.4 million clones, around nine tenths occurring once. With regard to this clone: The antigen remains unidentified.

The V gene's germline CDR1 is MDHEN and CDR2 SYDVKM. This CDR3 is 12 amino acids long. V gave up 10 bases and J gave up 3 bases, with 9 bases separating them. The TCR sequence derives from a man between 18 and 29 years old in good health. Specimen: naive CD4+ T cells sorted from blood. Sample subset: CD45RA+ positively selected. This chain connects TRBV28 to TRBJ2-2; D gene uncertain. CDR3 residues: CATISDTGELFF. DNA of the CDR3: TGTGCCACCATCTCGGACACCGGGGAGCTGTTTTTT.